Each of the 9 T cell receptor beta chains below was sequenced from the same sample in a study of beta chain features in type 1 diabetes. All of the isolated RNA was reverse transcribed, so expressed TCRB transcripts were sequenced. Clones were read by immunoSEQ multiplex PCR, and TCRdb kept only the in-frame ones, dropping some. The data show about 320,000 clones, with approximately 15% seen just once and over 5.5% held by the top ten. Material for sequencing was central memory CD4+ T cells from blood. All receptors come from a man aged 25-45 years in good health.

This clone turned up a few times. The rearrangement uses TRBV2 and TRBJ1-5; a weak D match, TRBD1 (5 bases). Looked up from germline, CDR1 is SNHLY and CDR2 is FYNNEI. The CDR3 is 14 amino acids. Trimming took 3 bases from V and 4 from J, leaving 10 bases between them. The CDR3 region is CASSDLGGNQPQHF. As DNA, the CDR3 is TGTGCCAGCAGTGATCTGGGGGGTAATCAGCCCCAGCATTTT.

As DNA, the CDR3 is TGCAGCGTTCAAGTCGGGGAGAGCAATCAGCCCCAGCATTTT. Its translation is CSVQVGESNQPQHF. The V call is TRBV29-1, the J call TRBJ1-5; no clear D. The V gene's germline CDR1 is SQVTM and CDR2 ANQGSEA. V dropped 5 bases and J dropped 1 base, with 12 bases sitting between them. CDR3 length: 14 amino acids.

This clone was detected a few times. This sequence is one base from a far larger clone and is likely a read error. The rearrangement joins TRBV7-9 to TRBJ1-5; D is uncertain. Per germline, CDR1 SEHNR and CDR2 FQNEAQ (reference sequence). V was clipped by 4 bases and J by 8 bases, with 15 bases between them. The CDR3 has 14 amino acids. The CDR3 reads CASSSTVAEEPQHF. Written as DNA, the CDR3 is TGTGCCAGCAGCTCTACGGTGGCCGAGGAGCCCCAGCATTTT.

There are many counts of this clone. V and J are TRBV28 and TRBJ2-1, with TRBD1 matching 10 bases. The CDR3 has 14 amino acids. The V gene end was trimmed by 7 bases and the J gene end by 6 bases; junction bases not matched to a gene: 6. The germline CDR1 and CDR2 sequences are MDHEN and SYDVKM. The CDR3 is CASKRGTGVNEQFF. In DNA, the CDR3 is TGTGCCAGCAAGAGGGGGACAGGGGTCAATGAGCAGTTCTTC.

The rearrangement joins TRBV7-9 to TRBJ2-5; TRBD2 matches at 13 bases. The CDR3 spans 15 residues. Germline V gene sequence: CDR1 SEHNR, CDR2 FQNEAQ (reference sequence). Trimming cost V 4 bases and J 5 bases; bases outside gene matches: 4. CDR3 residues: CASSWTSGSRETQYF. The DNA of the CDR3 is TGTGCCAGCAGCTGGACTAGCGGGAGTCGGGAGACCCAGTACTTC.

The chain joins TRBV2 to TRBJ1-1, with D unclear. The length of the CDR3 is 12 residues. Per germline, CDR1 SNHLY and CDR2 FYNNEI. The V and J ends lost 7 bases and 2 bases respectively, with 8 bases between them. Here the CDR3 reads CASIKDNTEAFF. Written as DNA, the CDR3 is TGTGCCAGCATTAAAGATAACACTGAAGCTTTCTTT. The full variable domain, rest sourced from reference TRBV2 and TRBJ1-1, is EPEVTQTPSHQVTQMGQEVILRCVPISNHLYFYWYRQILGQKVEFLVSFYNNEISEKSEIFDDQFSVERPDGSNFTLKIRSTKLEDSAMYFCASIKDNTEAFFGQGTRLTVV.

The chain recombines TRBV5-4 with TRBJ2-3; D may be TRBD1 or TRBD2 (6 bases each). Between the trimmed V and J ends, which lost 1 base and 3 bases, there was a span of 12 bases. CDR3 length: 15 residues. Germline CDR1 SGHNT, CDR2 YYREEE (reference sequence). CDR3 residues: CASSLTGAGTDTQYF. In nucleotides, the CDR3 is TGTGCCAGCAGCTTGACGGGGGCGGGGACAGATACGCAGTATTTT.

This clone was seen a few times. This chain links TRBV6-6 with TRBJ1-2; 7 bases are shared with TRBD1. Trimming cost V 8 bases and J 2 bases; bases outside gene matches: 8. CDR1 is MNHNY, CDR2 SVGAGI, per germline (reference sequence). CDR3 size: 14 residues. The CDR3 region has the DNA TGTGCCAGCCAAAGGAGGACAGGCAACTATGGCTACACCTTC. This translates into CASQRRTGNYGYTF.

This clone has a handful of counts. The rearrangement links TRBV7-8 to TRBJ2-7; D is ambiguous. Trimming shortened V by 5 bases and J by 3 bases, and 11 bases separated the two germline ends. The CDR3 has 13 residues. The germline V gene encodes CDR1 SGHVS and CDR2 FQNEAQ. The CDR3 protein is CASSHNPFYEQYV. The CDR3 region has the DNA TGTGCCAGCAGCCATAACCCTTTCTACGAGCAGTACGTC.